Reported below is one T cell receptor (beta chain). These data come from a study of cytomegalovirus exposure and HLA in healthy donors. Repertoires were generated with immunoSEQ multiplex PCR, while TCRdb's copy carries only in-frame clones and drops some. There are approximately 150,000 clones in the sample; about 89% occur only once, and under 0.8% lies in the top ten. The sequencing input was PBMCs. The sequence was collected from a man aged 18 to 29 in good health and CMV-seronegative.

The CDR3 is CASSPPGTSRETQYF. The CDR3 region has the DNA TGTGCCAGCTCACCACCAGGGACTAGCAGAGAGACCCAGTACTTC. The rearrangement uses TRBV18 and TRBJ2-5; TRBD2 agrees at 9 bases. Germline CDR1 KGHSH, CDR2 LQKENI. This CDR3 spans 15 amino acids. The J segment lost 4 bases and the V segment lost 0 bases, leaving 3 bases of the junction unmatched.